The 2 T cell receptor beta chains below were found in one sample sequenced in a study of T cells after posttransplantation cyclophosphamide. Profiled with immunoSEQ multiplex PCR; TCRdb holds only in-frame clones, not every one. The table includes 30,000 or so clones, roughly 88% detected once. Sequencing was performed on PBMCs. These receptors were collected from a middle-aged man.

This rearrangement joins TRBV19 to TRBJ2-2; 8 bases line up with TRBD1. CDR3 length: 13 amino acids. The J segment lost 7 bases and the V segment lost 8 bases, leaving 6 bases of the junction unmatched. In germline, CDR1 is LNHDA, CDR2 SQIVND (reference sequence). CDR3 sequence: CASSRGQGGELFF. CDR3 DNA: TGTGCCAGTTCCCGAGGACAGGGCGGGGAGCTGTTTTTT. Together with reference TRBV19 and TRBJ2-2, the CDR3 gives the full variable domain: DGGITQSPKYLFRKEGQNVTLSCEQNLNHDAMYWYRQDPGQGLRLIYYSQIVNDFQKGDIAEGYSVSREKKESFPLTVTSAQKNPTAFYLCASSRGQGGELFFGEGSRLTVL.

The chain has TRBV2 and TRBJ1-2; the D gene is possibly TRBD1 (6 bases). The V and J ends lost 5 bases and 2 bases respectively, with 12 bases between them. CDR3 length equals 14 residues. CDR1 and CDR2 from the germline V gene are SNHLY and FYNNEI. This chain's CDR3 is CASSSTGINYGYTF. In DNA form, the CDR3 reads TGTGCCAGCAGTAGCACAGGGATAAACTATGGCTACACCTTC.